The rows below give T cell receptor beta chains drawn from one sample of a study of blood T cell repertoires in COVID-19. The assay was immunoSEQ multiplex PCR, and TCRdb's table has in-frame clones only and misses some. This sample has roughly 280,000 clones, with around 90% found just once. Material: PBMCs or T cells enriched from blood (not recorded which). Receptors originate from a man aged 35 to 55 who had been exposed to COVID-19. The CDR3 runs from the conserved cysteine through the conserved F or W. The D gene is left open where the match is weak. Clone size appears in some rows only: once, few, many, or a class for an expanded clone.

v_gene,d_gene,j_gene,abundance,CDR3aa,CDR3nt
TRBV15,.,TRBJ1-1,.,CATSRDMRQDRTEAFF,TGTGCCACCAGCAGAGATATGAGACAGGATCGCACTGAAGCTTTCTTT
TRBV2,TRBD1,TRBJ1-3,.,CASSVDRGSGNTIYF,TGTGCCAGCAGTGTGGACAGGGGCTCAGGAAACACCATATATTTT
TRBV5-1,.,TRBJ2-3,.,CASSVDGGSTDTQYF,TGCGCCAGCAGCGTGGACGGGGGAAGCACAGATACGCAGTATTTT
TRBV2,.,TRBJ2-2,.,CASIAADPAGELFF,TGTGCCAGCATAGCGGCCGACCCGGCGGGGGAGCTGTTTTTT
TRBV6-5,TRBD2,TRBJ2-1,.,CASSPAGVYNEQFF,TGTGCCAGCTCGCCAGCGGGAGTATACAATGAGCAGTTCTTC
TRBV7-2,TRBD1,TRBJ2-2,.,CASSLGWDRASNTGELFF,TGTGCCAGCAGCTTAGGGTGGGACAGGGCCTCGAACACCGGGGAGCTGTTTTTT
TRBV18,.,TRBJ1-5,.,CASSPGTQQPQHF,TGTGCCAGCTCACCAGGGACACAACAGCCCCAGCATTTT
TRBV24-1,.,TRBJ1-2,.,CATSDAGSNYGYTF,TGTGCCACCAGTGATGCCGGGTCCAACTATGGCTACACCTTC
TRBV11-2,.,TRBJ1-4,.,CASSFETATNEKLFF,TGTGCCAGCAGCTTCGAGACAGCAACTAATGAAAAACTGTTTTTT
TRBV5-5,.,TRBJ2-7,.,CASSTTENYEQYF,TGTGCCAGCAGCACGACAGAGAACTACGAGCAGTACTTC
TRBV9,.,TRBJ1-2,.,CASSVDRGANYGYTF,TGTGCCAGCAGCGTAGATCGAGGAGCTAACTATGGCTACACCTTC
TRBV6-5,.,TRBJ1-1,.,CASSYVPGVKSEAFF,TGTGCCAGCAGTTATGTGCCAGGGGTTAAGTCTGAAGCTTTCTTT
TRBV11-1,TRBD1,TRBJ2-7,.,CASSWTGGEYEQYF,TGTGCCAGCAGCTGGACAGGGGGCGAATACGAGCAGTACTTC
TRBV6-2/TRBV6-3,.,TRBJ1-5,few,CASSYSSGTLNQPQHF,TGTGCCAGCAGTTACTCGTCCGGGACATTGAATCAGCCCCAGCATTTT
TRBV11-3,TRBD2,TRBJ2-2,.,CASSLGTQWTSRNTGELFF,TGTGCCAGCAGCTTAGGGACTCAGTGGACTAGCAGGAACACCGGGGAGCTGTTTTTT
TRBV28,.,TRBJ1-6,once,CASAVRGSPLHF,TGTGCCAGCGCGGTCAGGGGCTCACCCCTCCACTTT
TRBV4-3,TRBD1,TRBJ1-4,once,CASSQRQGATTNEKLFF,TGCGCCAGCAGCCAGCGACAGGGGGCGACCACTAATGAAAAACTGTTTTTT
TRBV28,.,TRBJ2-5,.,CASSSNFDSTGETQYF,TGTGCCAGCAGCTCCAATTTTGATAGCACGGGAGAGACCCAGTACTTC
TRBV11-2,TRBD2,TRBJ2-7,.,CASSTLASGRDVEQYF,TGTGCCAGCAGCACCCTCGCTAGCGGGAGAGACGTCGAGCAGTACTTC
TRBV3-1/TRBV3-2,.,TRBJ2-7,.,CASSPSSYEQYF,TGTGCCAGCAGCCCCAGCTCCTACGAGCAGTACTTC
TRBV11-3,TRBD1,TRBJ1-2,.,CASKPRDSETQTNYGYTF,TGTGCCAGCAAACCCCGGGACAGCGAAACTCAGACTAACTATGGCTACACCTTC
TRBV7-6,.,TRBJ2-1,few,CASSLSSGVDEQFF,TGTGCCAGCAGCTTATCGTCAGGGGTCGATGAGCAGTTCTTC
TRBV28,TRBD1,TRBJ1-2,.,CASSWQNRGGYTF,TGTGCCAGCAGTTGGCAAAACAGGGGTGGCTACACCTTC
TRBV6-2/TRBV6-3,TRBD2,TRBJ2-1,.,CASSRGTSGSMGEQFF,TGTGCCAGCAGTAGGGGGACTAGCGGTTCAATGGGCGAGCAGTTCTTC
TRBV27,TRBD2,TRBJ2-3,.,CASSLSGLAADTQYF,TGTGCCAGCAGTTTATCGGGACTAGCGGCAGATACGCAGTATTTT
TRBV30,TRBD1,TRBJ2-1,.,CAWSALTGRNEQFF,TGTGCCTGGAGTGCCTTGACAGGGAGAAATGAGCAGTTCTTC
TRBV10-3,TRBD1,TRBJ2-7,.,CAISAGTGVYEQYF,TGTGCCATCAGTGCGGGGACAGGGGTTTACGAGCAGTACTTC
TRBV4-1,TRBD1,TRBJ1-5,once,CASSRGTVGYGNQPQHF,TGCGCCAGCAGCCGTGGGACAGTGGGATATGGCAATCAGCCCCAGCATTTT
TRBV21-1,.,TRBJ1-1,.,CASVTVNTEAFF,TGTGCCAGCGTGACAGTGAACACTGAAGCTTTCTTT
TRBV30,.,TRBJ1-4,.,CAWGRQGLGKLFF,TGTGCCTGGGGTCGCCAGGGGCTAGGAAAACTGTTTTTT
TRBV28,TRBD1,TRBJ1-2,.,CASSSTGIGEGYTF,TGTGCCAGCAGCTCGACAGGGATTGGGGAGGGCTACACCTTC
TRBV3-1/TRBV3-2,TRBD2,TRBJ2-7,.,CASSRTSGRTYEQYF,TGTGCCAGCAGCCGTACTAGCGGGAGAACCTACGAGCAGTACTTC
TRBV7-2,TRBD2,TRBJ2-2,.,CASSSLGGSHTGELFF,TGTGCCAGCAGTTCCTTGGGCGGGAGCCACACCGGGGAGCTGTTTTTT
TRBV3-1/TRBV3-2,TRBD2,TRBJ2-4,.,CASSQAYGGSAKNIQYF,TGTGCCAGCAGCCAAGCTTACGGGGGGTCAGCCAAAAACATTCAGTACTTC
TRBV27,.,TRBJ1-2,.,CASSPQGPYGYTF,TGTGCCAGCAGCCCACAGGGTCCCTATGGCTACACCTTC
TRBV30,.,TRBJ1-4,.,CAWSSQVIEKLFF,TGTGCCTGGAGTAGTCAGGTTATTGAAAAACTGTTTTTT
TRBV5-1,TRBD1,TRBJ2-3,.,CASSLQGAGTDTQYF,TGCGCCAGCAGCTTACAGGGGGCAGGGACAGATACGCAGTATTTT
TRBV6-2/TRBV6-3,TRBD2,TRBJ2-3,.,CASSLQLGTSGRRADTQYF,TGTGCCAGCAGCCTACAGCTTGGGACTAGCGGGAGGAGGGCAGATACGCAGTATTTT
TRBV15,.,TRBJ2-1,.,CATSTPRNEQFF,TGTGCCACCAGCACCCCGCGCAATGAGCAGTTCTTC
TRBV11-2,.,TRBJ2-2,.,CASSFAPGVNTGELFF,TGTGCCAGCAGCTTCGCCCCGGGTGTGAACACCGGGGAGCTGTTTTTT
TRBV4-1,.,TRBJ2-3,once,CASSAGLRHSADTQYF,TGCGCCAGCAGCGCCGGCCTCCGACATTCCGCAGATACGCAGTATTTT
TRBV2,.,TRBJ1-1,.,CASRVDSLTEAFF,TGTGCCAGCAGGGTAGACAGCCTCACTGAAGCTTTCTTT
TRBV5-1,.,TRBJ1-2,.,CASSLNQDYTF,TGCGCCAGCAGCTTGAACCAGGACTACACCTTC
TRBV7-9,TRBD1,TRBJ2-7,.,CASSFPGQPYEQYF,TGTGCCAGCAGCTTTCCGGGACAGCCTTACGAGCAGTACTTC
TRBV10-3,TRBD1,TRBJ2-7,.,CAISDRGPREQYF,TGTGCCATCAGTGACAGGGGGCCTCGGGAGCAGTACTTC
TRBV10-3,TRBD2,TRBJ2-7,.,CAIRLAGISYEQYF,TGTGCCATCAGACTAGCGGGGATTTCCTACGAGCAGTACTTC
TRBV10-3,.,TRBJ2-5,.,CAIRSDRQETQYF,TGTGCCATCAGGTCGGACAGACAAGAGACCCAGTACTTC
TRBV24-1,.,TRBJ1-2,.,CATSDLGQNYGYTF,TGTGCCACCAGTGATCTAGGACAGAACTATGGCTACACCTTC
TRBV27,TRBD2,TRBJ2-1,.,CASSLLRLAGQPNEQFF,TGTGCCAGCAGTTTACTCCGACTAGCGGGACAGCCCAATGAGCAGTTCTTC
TRBV6-4,.,TRBJ2-3,.,CASSDADLTQYF,TGTGCCAGCAGTGACGCGGATTTGACGCAGTATTTT
TRBV5-1,.,TRBJ2-2,.,CASSLDPGQNTGELFF,TGCGCCAGCAGCTTGGACCCGGGACAGAACACCGGGGAGCTGTTTTTT
TRBV14,.,TRBJ1-1,once,CASSQTPSGTEAFF,TGTGCCAGCAGCCAAACGCCTTCGGGCACTGAAGCTTTCTTT
TRBV28,.,TRBJ1-1,.,CASLSRNTEAFF,TGTGCCAGTCTCTCGAGAAACACTGAAGCTTTCTTT
TRBV4-3,.,TRBJ1-1,few,CASSQVEAGEGDTEAFF,TGCGCCAGCAGCCAAGTTGAGGCAGGGGAGGGAGATACTGAAGCTTTCTTT